A selection of T cell receptor beta chains follows, all from one sample in a study of cytomegalovirus exposure and HLA in healthy donors. The method was immunoSEQ multiplex PCR; TCRdb's version includes in-frame clones alone and lacks a portion of them. The data show roughly 39,000 clones, and the top ten clones hold 3% to 4%. The sample comprised PBMCs. The receptors shown here come from a woman under 40 in good health and CMV-seropositive. The CDR3 runs from the conserved cysteine through the conserved F or W. A D gene is named only where the DNA matches it firmly.

>NA|TRBJ2-5|TRBV7-7
TGTGCTAGCAGCTTGATGGTTGGCGGGGTGCAAGAGACCCAGTACTTC
CASSLMVGGVQETQYF
>NA|TRBJ2-7|TRBV7-2
TGTGCCAGCAGTTCAACTTACGAGCAGTACTTC
CASSSTYEQYF
>TRBD1|TRBJ2-7|TRBV19
TGTGCCAGTAGCTTCCCGGGGACAGGGGGCTACGAGCAGTACTTC
CASSFPGTGGYEQYF
>TRBD1|TRBJ2-3|TRBV5-1
TGCGCCAGCAGCTTGGAAGGGGGCATTGCCACAGATACGCAGTATTTT
CASSLEGGIATDTQYF
>TRBD2|TRBJ2-2|TRBV5-6
TGTGCCAGTATACCGGGGGGTACCGGGGAGCTGTTTTTT
CASIPGGTGELFF
>NA|TRBJ1-1|TRBV15
TGTGCCACCAGCATCGACACTGAAGCTCTCTTT
CATSIDTEALF
>NA|TRBJ2-3|TRBV28
TGTGCCAGCAGCTTAGTTAATACGCAGTATTTT
CASSLVNTQYF
>NA|TRBJ2-2|TRBV10-3
TGTGCCATCAGAGGGGGGGCCGGCGCCGGGGAGCTGTTTTTT
CAIRGGAGAGELFF
>TRBD1|TRBJ2-7|TRBV7-8
TGTGCCAGCAGCGCGGGACAGGGGTTTGTCTACGAGCAGTACTTC
CASSAGQGFVYEQYF
>TRBD1|TRBJ1-2|TRBV6-1
TGTGCCAGCAGTTTGGACAGGTTCTATGGCTACACCTTC
CASSLDRFYGYTF
>TRBD2|TRBJ2-1|TRBV7-9
TGTGCCAGCAGCTTAGGTAGCGGGTATCTTGAGCAGTTCTTC
CASSLGSGYLEQFF
>NA|TRBJ1-6|TRBV19
TGTGCCAGTAGACAAGACAGTTCGGCACCCCTCCACTTT
CASRQDSSAPLHF
>TRBD1|TRBJ1-2|TRBV12-5
TGTGCTAGTGGTTTGGGGGGATACAGGGGAAACTATGGCTACACCTTC
CASGLGGYRGNYGYTF
>NA|TRBJ1-2|TRBV6-5
TGTGCCAGCAGAACCGACAGAGACTATGGCTACACCTTC
CASRTDRDYGYTF
>NA|TRBJ1-6|TRBV6-1
TGTGCCAGCAGTGAATCGGGACTGCTTAATTCACCCCTCCACTTT
CASSESGLLNSPLHF
>TRBD1|TRBJ1-2|TRBV10-3
TGTGCCATCAGAAAACAGGGGGCAGAGGGCTACGCCTTC
CAIRKQGAEGYAF
>TRBD1|TRBJ1-1|TRBV28
TGTGCCAGCAGCCCTTCAGGGGGGAACACTGAAGCTTTCTTT
CASSPSGGNTEAFF
>TRBD1|TRBJ1-1|TRBV11-3
TGTGCCAGCAGCTCCGAACCGGGACAGGGGTTGGCTGAAGCTTTCTTT
CASSSEPGQGLAEAFF
>TRBD1|TRBJ2-2|TRBV7-2
TGTGCCAGCAGCTTGGCGACAGGGTGGAACACCGGGGAGCTGTTTTTT
CASSLATGWNTGELFF
>TRBD1|TRBJ1-1|TRBV5-4
TGTGCCAGCACCCCGAAGGGGACAGGTATTAACACTGAAGCTTTCTTT
CASTPKGTGINTEAFF
>NA|TRBJ2-1|TRBV9
TGTGCCAGCAGCTTTTGTGAGGGCAATGAGCAGTTCTTC
CASSFCEGNEQFF
>TRBD1|TRBJ1-6|TRBV19
TGTGCCAGTACCATCGGGACAGTCCCTTCACCCCTCCACTTT
CASTIGTVPSPLHF
>NA|TRBJ2-1|TRBV18
TGTGCCAGCTCACCGGACTGGGACAATGAGCAGTTCTTC
CASSPDWDNEQFF
>NA|TRBJ2-7|TRBV18
TGTGCCAGCTCACTTACCGGGAACGACTACGAGCAGTACTTC
CASSLTGNDYEQYF
>TRBD2|TRBJ2-1|TRBV5-4
TGTGCCAGCAGCCTGGAGGGTGGGACTAGCGGTTACAATGAGCAGTTCTTC
CASSLEGGTSGYNEQFF
>NA|TRBJ1-5|TRBV10-3
TGTGCCATCAGGGGAGGGGAACATCAGCCCCAGCATTTT
CAIRGGEHQPQHF
>NA|TRBJ1-1|TRBV14
TGTGCCAGCAGCCCCTCAGTAGGAGTGTTTGGGACTGAAGCTTTCTTT
CASSPSVGVFGTEAFF
>TRBD1|TRBJ1-4|TRBV5-1
TGCGCCAGCAGCTTAGGACAGGGAGCTGAAAAACTGTTTTTT
CASSLGQGAEKLFF
>NA|TRBJ1-3|TRBV7-8
TGTGCCAGCAGCTTGGCGCTCTCGGGGTCTGGAAACACCATATATTTT
CASSLALSGSGNTIYF
>TRBD1|TRBJ1-2|TRBV19
TGTGCCAGTAGTAGCAACAGGGGGCGCGGGTATGGCTACACCTTC
CASSSNRGRGYGYTF
>TRBD1|TRBJ2-7|TRBV11-2
TGTGCCAGCAGCACATCGACAGGGGGATTCTACGAGCAGTACTTC
CASSTSTGGFYEQYF
>TRBD1|TRBJ1-2|TRBV6-5
TGTGCCAGCAGTTCGTACCGGGACAGGGCGGAGGGCTACACCTTC
CASSSYRDRAEGYTF
>NA|TRBJ2-5|TRBV7-9
TGTGCCAGCAGCACCGGACCCTCGGGGGAGACCCAGTACTTC
CASSTGPSGETQYF
>NA|TRBJ1-2|TRBV7-9
TGTGCCAGCAGCCAGGAAGGCAGCCGCTATGGCTACACCTTC
CASSQEGSRYGYTF
>TRBD2|TRBJ2-3|TRBV5-1
TGCGCCAGCAGCTTGCCAGGCCTTGCGGGGGGAATCACAGATACGCAGTATTTT
CASSLPGLAGGITDTQYF
>TRBD1|TRBJ1-1|TRBV5-5
TGTGCCAGCAGCTCTGGGACAGTACAGACTGAAGCTTTCTTT
CASSSGTVQTEAFF
>NA|TRBJ1-3|TRBV18
TGTGCCAGCTCACCACCGAGCGGGTCCGGAAACACCATATATTTT
CASSPPSGSGNTIYF
>NA|TRBJ2-7|TRBV6-1
TGTGCCAGCAGGGCGGGGTACTCCTACGAGCAGTACTTC
CASRAGYSYEQYF
>NA|TRBJ2-1|TRBV4-2
TGTGCCAGCAGCCAAGTTCTTGAGACGGGGGTTTACAATGAGCAGTTCTTC
CASSQVLETGVYNEQFF
>NA|TRBJ2-3|TRBV10-3
TGTGCCATCAGTACGACAGACGCTAGCACAGATACGCAGTATTTT
CAISTTDASTDTQYF
>TRBD2|TRBJ2-1|TRBV7-9
TGTGCCAGCAGTGGACTAGCGGGACTCAATGAGCAGTTCTTC
CASSGLAGLNEQFF
>TRBD1|TRBJ2-1|TRBV5-1
TGCGCCAGCAGCTTGGAAGGGGGCAGGCATGAGCAGTTCTTC
CASSLEGGRHEQFF
>NA|TRBJ2-1|TRBV6-5
TGTGCCAGCAGTTACTCGATCCAGATTTCTGAGCAGTTCTTC
CASSYSIQISEQFF
>TRBD1|TRBJ1-1|TRBV30
TGTGCCTGGAGTGTACGACGGGCAGGGGGGAACACTGAAGCTTTCTTT
CAWSVRRAGGNTEAFF
>NA|TRBJ1-5|TRBV19
TGTGCCTCGGAAAAGGGAGCGGGAAGCAATCAGCCCCAGCATTTT
CASEKGAGSNQPQHF
>TRBD2|TRBJ2-1|TRBV11-2
TGTGCCAGCAGCCCAGGGGCGGGGGGGAGCAATGAGCAGTTCTTC
CASSPGAGGSNEQFF
>TRBD1|TRBJ2-1|TRBV7-8
TGTGCCAGCAGCTCCTTGCGGACAGGGGCCACCTACAATGAGCAGTTCTTC
CASSSLRTGATYNEQFF